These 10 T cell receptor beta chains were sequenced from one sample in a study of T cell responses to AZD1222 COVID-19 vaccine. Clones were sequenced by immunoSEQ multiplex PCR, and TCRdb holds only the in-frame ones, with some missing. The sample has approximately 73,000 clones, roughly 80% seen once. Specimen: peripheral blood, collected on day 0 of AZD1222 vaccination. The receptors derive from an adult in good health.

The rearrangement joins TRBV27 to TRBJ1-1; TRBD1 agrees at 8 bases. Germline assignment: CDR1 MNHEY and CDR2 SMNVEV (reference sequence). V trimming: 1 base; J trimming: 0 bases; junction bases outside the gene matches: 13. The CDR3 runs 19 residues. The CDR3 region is CASSLYRDRSSSMNTEAFF. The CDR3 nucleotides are TGTGCCAGCAGTTTATATCGGGACAGGTCTAGCTCGATGAACACTGAAGCTTTCTTT.

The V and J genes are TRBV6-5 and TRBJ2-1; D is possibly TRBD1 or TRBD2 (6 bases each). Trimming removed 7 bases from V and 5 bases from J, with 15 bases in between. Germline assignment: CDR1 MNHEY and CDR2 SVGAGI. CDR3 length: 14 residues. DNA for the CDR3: TGTGCCAGCATTCCGGGGGCGGGCCACAATGAGCAGTTCTTC. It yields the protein CASIPGAGHNEQFF.

CDR3 sequence (DNA): TGTGCCAGCAGCTTAGCAAGAACTAGCGGGAGAGTCGGTACGCAGTATTTT. It specifies CASSLARTSGRVGTQYF. The chain recombines TRBV7-8 with TRBJ2-3; 11 nucleotides match TRBD2. The ends lost 0 bases at V and 8 bases at J; junction bases unmatched: 10. The germline V gene has CDR1 SGHVS and CDR2 FQNEAQ. The CDR3 loop spans 17 amino acids.

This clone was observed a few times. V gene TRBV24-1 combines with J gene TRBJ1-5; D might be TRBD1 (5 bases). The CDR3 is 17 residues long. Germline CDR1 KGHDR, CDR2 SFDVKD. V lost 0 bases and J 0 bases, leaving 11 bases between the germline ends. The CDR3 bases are TGTGCCACCAGTGATTTGTTTCAGGGCGATAGCAATCAGCCCCAGCATTTT. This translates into CATSDLFQGDSNQPQHF.

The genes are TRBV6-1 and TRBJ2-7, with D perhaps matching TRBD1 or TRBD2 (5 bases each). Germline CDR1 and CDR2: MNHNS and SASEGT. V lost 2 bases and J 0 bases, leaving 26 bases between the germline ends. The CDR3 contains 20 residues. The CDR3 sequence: CASSESGWVLARGLSYEQYF. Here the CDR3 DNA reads TGTGCCAGCAGTGAATCGGGTTGGGTCTTAGCGAGGGGCCTCTCCTACGAGCAGTACTTC.

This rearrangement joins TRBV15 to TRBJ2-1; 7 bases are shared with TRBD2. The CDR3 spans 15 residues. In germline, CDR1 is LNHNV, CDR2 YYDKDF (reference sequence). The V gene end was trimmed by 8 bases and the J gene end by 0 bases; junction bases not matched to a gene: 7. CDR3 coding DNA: TGTGCCACCGCGGGGGACTCCAGCTCCTACAATGAGCAGTTCTTC. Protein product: CATAGDSSSYNEQFF.

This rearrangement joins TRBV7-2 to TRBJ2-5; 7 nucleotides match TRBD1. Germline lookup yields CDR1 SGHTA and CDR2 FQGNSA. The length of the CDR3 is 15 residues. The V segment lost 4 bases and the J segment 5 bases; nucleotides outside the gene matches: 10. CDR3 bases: TGTGCCAGCAGCTGGGGTACAGGGGCAGGGGAGACCCAGTACTTC. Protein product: CASSWGTGAGETQYF.

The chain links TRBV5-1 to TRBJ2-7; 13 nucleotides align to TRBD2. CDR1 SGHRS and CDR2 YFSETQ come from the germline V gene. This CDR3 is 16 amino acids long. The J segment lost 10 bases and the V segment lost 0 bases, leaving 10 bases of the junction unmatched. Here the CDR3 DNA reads TGCGCCAGCAGCTTGGACGATACCGGACTAGCGGGGGAACAGTACTTC. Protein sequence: CASSLDDTGLAGEQYF.

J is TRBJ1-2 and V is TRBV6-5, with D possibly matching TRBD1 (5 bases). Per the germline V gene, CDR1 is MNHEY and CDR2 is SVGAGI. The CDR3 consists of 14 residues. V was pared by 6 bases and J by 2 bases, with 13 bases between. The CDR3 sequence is CASSQRDRNYGYTF. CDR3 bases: TGTGCCAGCAGCCAACGGGACCGCAACTATGGCTACACCTTC.

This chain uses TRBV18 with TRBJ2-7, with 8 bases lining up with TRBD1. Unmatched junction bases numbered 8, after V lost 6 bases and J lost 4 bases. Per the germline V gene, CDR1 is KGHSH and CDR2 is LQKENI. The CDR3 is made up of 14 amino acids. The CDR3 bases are TGTGCCAGCTCCCAAGGTAGACAGGGGTACGAGCAGTACTTC. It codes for CASSQGRQGYEQYF.